This TCR beta chain was retrieved from a study of response to subunit inactivated influenza vaccine. This clonotype was seen many times. Its antigen remains unknown. Overall study results and limits: Only a handful of new T cells, the authors suggested, are recruited with each seasonal influenza vaccination.

TCRdb re-called the RT-PCR reads with MiXCR, one entry per CDR3 protein. In the table there are some 480,000 distinct CDR3 sequences, approximately 11% of which are singletons. The CDR3 is 13 residues long. Trimming removed 6 bases from V and 4 bases from J; junction bases left unmatched: 8. In germline, CDR1 is DFQATT, CDR2 SNEGSKA (reference sequence). The sequence derives from a man aged 50 to 60 who received an inactivated influenza vaccine. J is TRBJ2-7 and V is TRBV20-1; 8 nucleotides match TRBD1. Sequenced here: PBMCs from blood, sampled roughly 45 days after vaccination. In DNA, the CDR3 is TGCAGTGCCGAAGGACAGGGAGGATACGAGCAGTACTTC. As protein: CSAEGQGGYEQYF.